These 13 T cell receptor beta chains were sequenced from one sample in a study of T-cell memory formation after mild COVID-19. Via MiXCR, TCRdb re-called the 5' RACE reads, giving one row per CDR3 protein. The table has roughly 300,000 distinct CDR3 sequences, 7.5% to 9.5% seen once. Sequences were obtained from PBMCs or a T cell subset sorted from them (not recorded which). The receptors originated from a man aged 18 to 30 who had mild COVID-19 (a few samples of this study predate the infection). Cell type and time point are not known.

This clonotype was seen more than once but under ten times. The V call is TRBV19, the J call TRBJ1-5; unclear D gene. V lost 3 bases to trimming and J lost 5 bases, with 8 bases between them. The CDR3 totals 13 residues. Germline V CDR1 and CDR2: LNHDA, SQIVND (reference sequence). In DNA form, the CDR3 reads TGTGCCAGTAGTATTCCAAGTTATCAGCCCCAGCATTTT. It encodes CASSIPSYQPQHF.

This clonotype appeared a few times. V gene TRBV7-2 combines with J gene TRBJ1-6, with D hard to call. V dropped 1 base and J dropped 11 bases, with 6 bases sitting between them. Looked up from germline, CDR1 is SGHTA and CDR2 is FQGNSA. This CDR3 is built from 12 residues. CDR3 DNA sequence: TGTGCCAGCAGCTTAGTTTGGGCACCCCTCCACTTT. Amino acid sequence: CASSLVWAPLHF.

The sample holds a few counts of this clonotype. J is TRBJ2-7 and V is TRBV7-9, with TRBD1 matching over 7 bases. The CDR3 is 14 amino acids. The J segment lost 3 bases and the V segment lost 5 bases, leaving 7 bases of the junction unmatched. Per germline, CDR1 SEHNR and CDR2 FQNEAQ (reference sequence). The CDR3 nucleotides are TGTGCCAGCAGCGCGGACAGGTCACTCTACGAGCAGTACGTC. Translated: CASSADRSLYEQYV.

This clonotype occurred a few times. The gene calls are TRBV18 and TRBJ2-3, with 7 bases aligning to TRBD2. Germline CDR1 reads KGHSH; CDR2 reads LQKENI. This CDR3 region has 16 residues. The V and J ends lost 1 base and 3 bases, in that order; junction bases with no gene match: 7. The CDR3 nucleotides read TGTGCCAGCTCACCACAAGAACTAGCGCCAACAGATACGCAGTATTTT. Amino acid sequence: CASSPQELAPTDTQYF.

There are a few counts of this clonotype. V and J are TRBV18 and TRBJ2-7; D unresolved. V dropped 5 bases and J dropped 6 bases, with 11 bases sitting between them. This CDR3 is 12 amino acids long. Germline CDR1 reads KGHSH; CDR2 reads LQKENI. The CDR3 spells CASSSGPREQYV. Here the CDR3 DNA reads TGTGCCAGCTCAAGTGGGCCGCGCGAGCAGTACGTC.

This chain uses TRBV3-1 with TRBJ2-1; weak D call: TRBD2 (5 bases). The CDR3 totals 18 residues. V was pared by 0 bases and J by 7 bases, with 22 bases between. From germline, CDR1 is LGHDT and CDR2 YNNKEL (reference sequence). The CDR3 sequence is CASSQDLASSVGLNEQFF. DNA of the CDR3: TGTGCCAGCAGCCAAGATCTTGCTAGCTCGGTTGGGTTGAATGAGCAGTTCTTC.

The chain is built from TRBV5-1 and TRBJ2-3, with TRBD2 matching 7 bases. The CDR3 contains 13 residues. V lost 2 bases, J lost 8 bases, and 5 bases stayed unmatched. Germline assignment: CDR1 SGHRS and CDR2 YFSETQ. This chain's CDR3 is CASSFPGRATQYF. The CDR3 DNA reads TGCGCCAGCAGCTTTCCGGGGAGGGCTACGCAGTATTTT.

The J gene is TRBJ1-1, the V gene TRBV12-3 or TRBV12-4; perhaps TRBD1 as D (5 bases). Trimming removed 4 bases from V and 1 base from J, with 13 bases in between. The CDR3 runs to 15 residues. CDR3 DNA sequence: TGTGCCAGCAGTTCCCGATTGGGGGGGAACACTGAAGCTTTCTTT. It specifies CASSSRLGGNTEAFF.

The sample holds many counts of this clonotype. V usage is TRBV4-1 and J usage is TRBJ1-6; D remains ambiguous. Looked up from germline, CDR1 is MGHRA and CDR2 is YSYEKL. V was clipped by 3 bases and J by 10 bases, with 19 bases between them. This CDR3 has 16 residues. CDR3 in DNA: TGCGCCAGCAGCCAGGAACACTCGAGGTTTGGCTCACCCCTCCACTTT. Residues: CASSQEHSRFGSPLHF.

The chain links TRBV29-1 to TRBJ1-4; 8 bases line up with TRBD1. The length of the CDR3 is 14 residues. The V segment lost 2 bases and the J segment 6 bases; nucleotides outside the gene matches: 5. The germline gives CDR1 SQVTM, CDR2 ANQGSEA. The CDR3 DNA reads TGCAGCGTTGAAATCGGACAGGGAGATGAAAAACTGTTTTTT. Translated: CSVEIGQGDEKLFF.

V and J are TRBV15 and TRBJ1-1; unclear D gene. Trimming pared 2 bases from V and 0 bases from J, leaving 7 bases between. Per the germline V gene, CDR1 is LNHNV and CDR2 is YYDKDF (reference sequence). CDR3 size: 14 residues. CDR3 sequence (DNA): TGTGCCACCAGCAGATCACTTATGAACACTGAAGCTTTCTTT. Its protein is CATSRSLMNTEAFF.

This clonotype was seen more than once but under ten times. The CDR3 DNA is TGTGCCATTCCGGAGACAGGGAACAATCAGCCCCAGCATTTT. Amino acid sequence: CAIPETGNNQPQHF. This chain links TRBV24-1 with TRBJ1-5; 7 nucleotides agree with TRBD1. Germline V CDR1 and CDR2: KGHDR, SFDVKD. The CDR3 runs 14 residues. The J segment lost 3 bases and the V segment lost 11 bases, leaving 9 bases of the junction unmatched.

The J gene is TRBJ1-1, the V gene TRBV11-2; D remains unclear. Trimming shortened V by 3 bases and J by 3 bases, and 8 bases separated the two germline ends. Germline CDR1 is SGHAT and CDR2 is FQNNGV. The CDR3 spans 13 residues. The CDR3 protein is CASSFFSDTEAFF. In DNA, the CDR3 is TGTGCCAGCAGCTTCTTTTCGGACACTGAAGCTTTCTTT.